The present T cell receptor (beta chain) was sequenced within a study of blood T cell repertoires in COVID-19. For the study at large: Whether acute or convalescent, the COVID-19 samples came from the United States, Italy and Spain. From T cells, B-cell-depleted T cells, or PBMCs came the material, which was cDNA or gDNA.

CDR3 length: 15 amino acids. V gave up 4 bases and J gave up 2 bases; unmatched junction bases: 5. In germline, CDR1 is SGHNT, CDR2 YYREEE (reference sequence). Original analysis: It was from reference gene primer amplification that nucleated cell counts were estimated. Profiling relied on immunoSEQ multiplex PCR, and the TCRdb table lists in-frame clones only, not all of them. V, J and clone size reflect that table, while D and trimming were determined from the DNA. The sample consists of roughly 500,000 clones, over 75% of them appearing once. The clonotype originates from a human donor in a cohort sampled during active COVID-19. The sample taken for sequencing was peripheral blood. This chain connects TRBV5-4 to TRBJ2-5, with 10 positions matching TRBD2. The CDR3 DNA reads as TGTGCCAGCAGCGCGGGACTAGCGTTTCAAGAGACCCAGTACTTC. Its protein is CASSAGLAFQETQYF.